This is a list of T cell receptor beta chains from one sample in a study of cytomegalovirus exposure and HLA in healthy donors. Sequencing was performed with immunoSEQ multiplex PCR; in TCRdb, only in-frame clones are kept and a portion is missing. The sample has around 150,000 clones, 84% seen once. Source material: PBMCs. The receptors were gathered from a man aged 18 to 29 in good health and CMV-seronegative. The CDR3 runs from the conserved cysteine through the conserved F or W. Each record gives: V gene, D gene, J gene, CDR3 length, CDR3 protein, CDR3 DNA. D genes are given only for firm matches.

>TRBV7-9|.|TRBJ2-7|14
CASSSGGLSYEQYF
TGTGCCAGCAGCTCCGGGGGACTTAGCTACGAGCAGTACTTC
>TRBV28|.|TRBJ2-7|13
CASRPRGPYEQYF
TGTGCCAGCAGGCCCAGGGGCCCCTACGAGCAGTACTTC
>TRBV6-5|.|TRBJ2-1|12
CASSPSRGQQFF
TGTGCCAGCAGCCCTTCCCGCGGGCAGCAGTTCTTC
>TRBV4-1|TRBD2|TRBJ2-3|18
CASRAVLAGGPGTDTQYF
TGCGCCAGCCGAGCCGTGTTAGCGGGAGGGCCGGGTACAGATACGCAGTATTTT
>TRBV30|.|TRBJ2-7|14
CACAGAALSYEQYF
TGTGCCTGCGCAGGGGCCGCACTGTCCTACGAGCAGTACTTC
>TRBV5-1|.|TRBJ2-1|15
CASSLPVDRIPAWFF
TGCGCCAGCAGCCTTCCGGTGGACAGAATCCCCGCTTGGTTCTTC
>TRBV18|TRBD1|TRBJ2-1|15
CASSPVGTGGNEQFF
TGTGCCAGCTCACCGGTCGGGACAGGGGGCAATGAGCAGTTCTTC
>TRBV6-5|.|TRBJ1-2|12
CASRGGNYGYTF
TGTGCCAGCCGTGGGGGGAACTATGGCTACACCTTC
>TRBV2|TRBD2|TRBJ2-1|16
CASSPPSGQKTNEQFF
TGTGCCAGCAGCCCGCCTAGCGGCCAAAAAACCAATGAGCAGTTCTTC
>TRBV19|.|TRBJ2-7|14
CASSMMDTSGEQYF
TGTGCCAGTAGTATGATGGACACCTCCGGCGAGCAGTACTTC
>TRBV4-2|TRBD2|TRBJ2-7|17
CASSQEPPLAGSYEQYF
TGTGCCAGCAGCCAAGAACCTCCACTAGCGGGCTCCTACGAGCAGTACTTC